This TCR beta chain was recorded in a study of blood T cell repertoires in COVID-19. Study in general: In each case, the material was cDNA or gDNA derived from T cells, B-cell-depleted T cells, or PBMCs.

The repertoire was sequenced with immunoSEQ multiplex PCR; TCRdb's copy has only in-frame clones and lacks some. The sample gives roughly 150,000 clones, 85% to 90% of which show up once; around 6.5% is in the top ten. The CDR3 covers 15 residues. Per the germline V gene, CDR1 is SGDLS and CDR2 is YYNGEE. Losses at the gene ends were 4 bases for V and 7 bases for J; bases not matched to a gene: 10. This chain links TRBV9 with TRBJ2-2; TRBD2 agrees at 7 bases. Sequenced input: peripheral blood. This TCR derives from a man older than 75 with acute or convalescent COVID-19. CDR3 DNA sequence: TGTGCCAGCAGCCGCAGAGGAGGGGAGGGCGGGGAGCTGTTTTTT. It specifies CASSRRGGEGGELFF.